The 7 T cell receptor beta chains reported below all come from one sample, sequenced in a study of T cells after yellow fever vaccination. TCRdb reprocessed the 5' RACE reads with MiXCR, giving one entry per CDR3 protein. The profile shows some 350,000 distinct CDR3 sequences, over 5% of them singletons. Sequenced here: PBMCs, sampled 5 days after the yellow fever booster vaccination. These TCRs come from a man aged 30 to 45 who received the YFV17D yellow fever vaccine.

This clonotype was observed at least ten times. This chain uses TRBV7-2 with TRBJ2-3, with a possible D match to TRBD2 (7 bases). Per germline, CDR1 SGHTA and CDR2 FQGNSA. This CDR3 is built from 15 residues. V gave up 5 bases and J gave up 8 bases, with 20 bases separating them. CDR3 coding DNA: TGTGCCAGCAGCCCAACCGTGATTGGGGGGGCTACGCAGTATTTT. Translation gives CASSPTVIGGATQYF.

This clonotype was seen many times. The chain joins TRBV4-3 to TRBJ2-7, with 7 bases identical to TRBD2. CDR3 length equals 14 residues. Germline values: CDR1 LGHNA, CDR2 YSLEER. J lost 6 bases, V lost 0 bases, and 5 bases had no gene match. The CDR3 protein is CASSQDWSSGEQYF. CDR3 DNA: TGCGCCAGCAGCCAAGATTGGTCTAGCGGCGAGCAGTACTTC.

A few counts support this clonotype. The chain carries TRBV19 and TRBJ2-1; D might be TRBD1 or TRBD2, each matching 8 bases. The CDR3 is 18 residues long. V was clipped by 8 bases and J by 7 bases, with 30 bases between them. Germline V CDR1 and CDR2: LNHDA, SQIVND (reference sequence). The CDR3 sequence is CASSGQGRAGVGGNEQFF. CDR3 bases: TGTGCCAGTTCCGGACAGGGAAGAGCGGGAGTCGGGGGGAATGAGCAGTTCTTC.

The V gene is TRBV4-2, the J gene TRBJ2-7; 7 positions agree with TRBD2. CDR1 and CDR2 (germline): LGHNA, YNFKEQ. The CDR3 extends over 17 amino acids. V dropped 4 bases and J dropped 0; count of bases not matched to a gene: 12. CDR3 amino acids: CASSPPVGSGNSYEQYF. The DNA of the CDR3 is TGTGCCAGCAGCCCACCCGTGGGGAGCGGGAACTCCTACGAGCAGTACTTC.

There are a few counts of this clonotype. The chain employs TRBV18 and TRBJ2-5; 7 bases fit TRBD2. CDR1 is KGHSH and CDR2 is LQKENI in the germline V gene. V lost 3 bases, J lost 5 bases, and 3 bases stayed unmatched. The CDR3 is 13 residues long. This chain's CDR3 is CASSPGTIETQYF. The CDR3 nucleotides read TGTGCCAGCTCACCCGGGACTATTGAGACCCAGTACTTC.

This clonotype was seen many times. The chain uses TRBV20-1 and TRBJ2-7; 10 bases match TRBD2. The CDR3 loop spans 14 amino acids. Germline values: CDR1 DFQATT, CDR2 SNEGSKA (reference sequence). With 0 bases clipped from V and 6 bases from J, the junction kept 5 bases outside the gene matches. The CDR3 is CSARDPSGRGEQYF. CDR3 nucleotides: TGCAGTGCTAGAGATCCTAGCGGGAGAGGCGAGCAGTACTTC.

This clonotype was seen more than once but under ten times. The chain is built from TRBV2 and TRBJ2-1; 9 nucleotides match TRBD2. V shed 6 bases, J shed 11 bases, and the junction held 38 bases outside the gene matches. The CDR3 consists of 23 residues. Germline assignment: CDR1 SNHLY and CDR2 FYNNEI. The CDR3 here is CASRDRSGTSLGYQGGDRVKQFF. The CDR3 coding sequence is TGTGCCAGCAGGGACCGCTCCGGGACTAGCTTGGGTTACCAAGGGGGAGACCGGGTTAAGCAGTTCTTC.